This T cell receptor (beta chain) was identified in a study of early T cells in non-severe SARS-CoV-2 infection. In the study overall: Whole-blood bulk RNA, unsorted, was sequenced, and chains were unpaired.

This CDR3 has 14 amino acids. V gave up 7 bases and J gave up 4 bases, with 15 bases separating them. Germline values: CDR1 ENHRY, CDR2 SYGVKD. TCRdb reprocessed the 5' RACE reads with MiXCR, giving one entry per CDR3 protein. The table has about 77,000 distinct CDR3 sequences, about 9.6% seen once. The study, taken as a whole, reports: Matching results from VDJdb favored anti-spike CD8 responses, leaving private and CD4 specificities undetected.

Regarding this clonotype: Its cognate antigen is unknown. A much larger clone is a single base away; this may be a read error.

The sequence derives from an adult who was a healthcare worker with PCR-confirmed SARS-CoV-2 infection or an uninfected control (not recorded which). The chain carries TRBV10-3 and TRBJ2-3, with a tentative D call TRBD2 (6 bases). What was sequenced was whole blood. The CDR3 DNA sequence: TGTGCCATCAAAAGGGATACTAGCTCAGATACGCAGTATTTT. The encoded protein is CAIKRDTSSDTQYF.